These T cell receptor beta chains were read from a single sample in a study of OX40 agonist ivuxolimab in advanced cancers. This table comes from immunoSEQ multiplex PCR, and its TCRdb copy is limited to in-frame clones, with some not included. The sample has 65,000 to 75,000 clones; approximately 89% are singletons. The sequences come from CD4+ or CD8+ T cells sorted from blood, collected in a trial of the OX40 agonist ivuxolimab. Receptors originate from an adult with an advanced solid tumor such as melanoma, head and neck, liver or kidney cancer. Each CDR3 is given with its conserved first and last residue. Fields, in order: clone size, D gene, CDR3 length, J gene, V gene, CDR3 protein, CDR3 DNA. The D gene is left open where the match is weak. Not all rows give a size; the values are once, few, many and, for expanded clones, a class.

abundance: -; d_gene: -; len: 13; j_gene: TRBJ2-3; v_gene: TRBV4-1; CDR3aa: CASSLQSTDTQYF; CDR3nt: TGCGCCAGCAGCCTCCAGAGCACAGATACGCAGTATTTT
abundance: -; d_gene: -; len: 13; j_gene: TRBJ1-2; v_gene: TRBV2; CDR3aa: CASSEGWNYGYTF; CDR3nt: TGTGCCAGCAGTGAAGGCTGGAACTATGGCTACACCTTC
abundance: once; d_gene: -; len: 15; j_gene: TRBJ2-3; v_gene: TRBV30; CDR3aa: CAWSVGLAGTDTQYF; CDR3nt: TGTGCCTGGAGTGTTGGGCTAGCTGGGACAGATACGCAGTATTTT
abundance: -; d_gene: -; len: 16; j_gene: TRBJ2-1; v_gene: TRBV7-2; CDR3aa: CASSLNAPRINNEQFF; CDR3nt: TGTGCCAGCAGCTTAAACGCGCCCAGAATCAACAATGAGCAGTTCTTC
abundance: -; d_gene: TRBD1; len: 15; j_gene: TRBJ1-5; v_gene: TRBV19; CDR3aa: CASSIGTGPGQPQHF; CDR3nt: TGTGCCAGTAGTATAGGGACAGGACCCGGGCAGCCCCAGCATTTT
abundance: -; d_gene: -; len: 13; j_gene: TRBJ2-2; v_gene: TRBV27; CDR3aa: CASSLAVSGELFF; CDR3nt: TGTGCCAGCAGTCTCGCGGTCTCCGGGGAGCTGTTTTTT
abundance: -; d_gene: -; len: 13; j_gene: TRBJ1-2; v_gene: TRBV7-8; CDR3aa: CASSLGPDNGYTF; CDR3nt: TGTGCCAGCAGCCTAGGACCCGATAATGGCTACACCTTC
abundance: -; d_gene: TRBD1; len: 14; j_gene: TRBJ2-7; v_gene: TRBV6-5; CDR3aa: CASSYGDRPYEQYF; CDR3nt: TGTGCCAGCAGTTACGGGGACAGGCCCTACGAGCAGTACTTC
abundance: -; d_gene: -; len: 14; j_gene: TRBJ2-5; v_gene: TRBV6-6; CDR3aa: CASSSSSGGQTQYF; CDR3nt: TGTGCCAGCAGTTCTTCCTCGGGCGGACAGACCCAGTACTTC
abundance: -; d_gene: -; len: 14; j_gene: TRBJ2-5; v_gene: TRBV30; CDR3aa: CAWRTEGGQETQYF; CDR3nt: TGTGCCTGGAGAACAGAGGGGGGGCAAGAGACCCAGTACTTC
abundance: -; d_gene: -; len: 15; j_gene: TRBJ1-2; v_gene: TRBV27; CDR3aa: CASSFLGGPNYGYTF; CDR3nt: TGTGCCAGCAGTTTTCTGGGGGGGCCTAACTATGGCTACACCTTC
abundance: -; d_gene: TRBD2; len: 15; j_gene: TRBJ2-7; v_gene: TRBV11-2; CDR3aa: CASSLSGGHSYEQYF; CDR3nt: TGTGCCAGCAGCTTGAGCGGGGGGCACTCCTACGAGCAGTACTTC
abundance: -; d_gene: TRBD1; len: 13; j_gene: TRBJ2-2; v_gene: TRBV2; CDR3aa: CASKQGAAGELFF; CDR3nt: TGTGCCAGCAAACAGGGGGCGGCCGGGGAGCTGTTTTTT
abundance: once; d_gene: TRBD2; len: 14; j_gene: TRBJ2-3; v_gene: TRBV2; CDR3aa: CASSDPSGADTQYF; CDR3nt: TGTGCCAGCAGTGATCCTAGCGGGGCTGATACGCAGTATTTT
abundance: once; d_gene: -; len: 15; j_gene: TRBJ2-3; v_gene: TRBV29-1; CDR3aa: CSGVGAAGGTDTQYF; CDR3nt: TGCAGCGGGGTCGGAGCGGCCGGGGGCACAGATACGCAGTATTTT
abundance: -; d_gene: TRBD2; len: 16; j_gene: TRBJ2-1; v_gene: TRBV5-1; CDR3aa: CASSLGSSGAYNEQFF; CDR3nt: TGCGCCAGCAGCTTAGGGTCTAGCGGGGCCTACAATGAGCAGTTCTTC
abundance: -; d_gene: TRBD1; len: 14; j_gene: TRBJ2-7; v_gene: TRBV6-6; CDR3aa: CASSYQGASYEQYF; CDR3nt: TGTGCCAGCAGTTACCAGGGGGCATCCTACGAGCAGTACTTC
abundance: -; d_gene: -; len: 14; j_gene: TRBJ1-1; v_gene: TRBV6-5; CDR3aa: CASRIGRPVTEAFF; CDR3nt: TGTGCCAGCCGGATAGGGCGGCCGGTCACTGAAGCTTTCTTT
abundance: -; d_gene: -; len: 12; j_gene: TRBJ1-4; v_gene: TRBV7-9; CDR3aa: CASDRGGEKLFF; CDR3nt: TGTGCCAGCGACAGAGGGGGGGAAAAACTGTTTTTT
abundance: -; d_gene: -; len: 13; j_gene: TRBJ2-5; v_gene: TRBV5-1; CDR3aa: CASSGQVGETQYF; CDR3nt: TGCGCCAGCAGCGGTCAGGTGGGGGAGACCCAGTACTTC
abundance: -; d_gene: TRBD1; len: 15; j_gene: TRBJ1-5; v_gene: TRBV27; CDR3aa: CASREGAVSNQPQHF; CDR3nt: TGTGCCAGCAGAGAGGGGGCTGTGAGCAATCAGCCCCAGCATTTT
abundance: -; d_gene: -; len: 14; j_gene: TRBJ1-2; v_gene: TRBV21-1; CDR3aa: CASSKDTANYGYTF; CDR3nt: TGTGCCAGCAGCAAAGATACAGCTAACTATGGCTACACCTTC
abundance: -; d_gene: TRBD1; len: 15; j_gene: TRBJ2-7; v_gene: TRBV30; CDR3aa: CAWRQGTGGSYEQYF; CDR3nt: TGTGCCTGGAGACAAGGGACAGGGGGAAGTTACGAGCAGTACTTC